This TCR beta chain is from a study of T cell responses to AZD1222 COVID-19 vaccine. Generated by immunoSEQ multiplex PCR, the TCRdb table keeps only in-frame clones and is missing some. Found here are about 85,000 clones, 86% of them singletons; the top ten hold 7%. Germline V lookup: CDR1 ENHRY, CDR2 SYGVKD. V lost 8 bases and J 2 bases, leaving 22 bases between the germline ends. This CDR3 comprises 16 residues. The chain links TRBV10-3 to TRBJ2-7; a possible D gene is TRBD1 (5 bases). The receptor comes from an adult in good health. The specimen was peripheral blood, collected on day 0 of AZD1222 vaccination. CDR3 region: CAISFAAQDTPYEQYF. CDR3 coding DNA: TGTGCCATCTCTTTCGCGGCACAGGATACACCCTACGAGCAGTACTTC.